These 5 T cell receptor beta chains came from one sample sequenced in a study of T cell repertoires in cytomegalovirus infection. TCRdb analysed the reads with MiXCR anew, one entry per CDR3 protein. Of 250,000 to 300,000 distinct CDR3 sequences detected, about 23% appear once; the ten largest clones hold 14%. The source material was PBMCs. These receptors originate from a human donor in good health (CMV status not recorded). Some clones in this sample may be carry-over from other donors' samples.

The chain is built from TRBV27 and TRBJ1-1, with TRBD1 as a possible D gene (5 bases). Germline CDR1 is MNHEY and CDR2 is SMNVEV (reference sequence). This CDR3 is 15 amino acids long. V was pared by 6 bases and J by 3 bases, with 17 bases between. CDR3 residues: CASSSVPTGYTEAFF. CDR3 nucleotide sequence: TGTGCCAGCAGCTCCGTCCCTACAGGTTACACTGAAGCTTTCTTT.

The chain combines TRBV20-1 with TRBJ2-4, with 11 positions matching TRBD1. The junction had 13 bases not matched to a gene; V was cut back by 0 bases and J by 9 bases. Germline V gene data show CDR1 as DFQATT and CDR2 as SNEGSKA (reference sequence). CDR3 length equals 17 residues. The CDR3 coding sequence is TGCAGTGCTAGAGATGTTAAGTGGAGGACAGGGGGCTCCATTCAGTACTTC. It yields the protein CSARDVKWRTGGSIQYF.

The chain joins TRBV18 to TRBJ2-1, with TRBD2 identical over 14 bases. The CDR3 runs to 17 residues. CDR1 is KGHSH, CDR2 LQKENI, per germline. With V trimmed by 3 bases and J by 1 base, 2 bases remained unmatched. The CDR3 sequence is CASSPRLAGGSYNEQFF. As DNA, the CDR3 is TGTGCCAGCTCACCGCGACTAGCGGGAGGGTCCTACAATGAGCAGTTCTTC.

This clonotype has more than one count but fewer than ten. The chain recombines TRBV2 with TRBJ2-7, with D possibly TRBD1 on 6 matching bases. The germline V gene has CDR1 SNHLY and CDR2 FYNNEI. This CDR3 is built from 12 residues. V lost 7 bases to trimming and J lost 2 bases, with 9 bases between them. For the CDR3, the DNA is TGTGCCAGCAACGCAGGGGCCTACGAGCAGTACTTC. Translation gives CASNAGAYEQYF.

In its sample, this clonotype was seen many times. The CDR3 sequence is CASSYDYPRVTSGGRTDTQYF. Written as DNA, the CDR3 is TGTGCCAGCAGCTACGATTACCCGCGTGTAACTAGCGGAGGCCGCACAGATACGCAGTATTTT. The chain uses TRBV7-9 and TRBJ2-3, with TRBD2 identical over 8 bases. V was clipped by 4 bases and J by 1 base; unmatched bases: 22. The CDR3 has 21 residues. Germline lookup yields CDR1 SEHNR and CDR2 FQNEAQ (reference sequence).